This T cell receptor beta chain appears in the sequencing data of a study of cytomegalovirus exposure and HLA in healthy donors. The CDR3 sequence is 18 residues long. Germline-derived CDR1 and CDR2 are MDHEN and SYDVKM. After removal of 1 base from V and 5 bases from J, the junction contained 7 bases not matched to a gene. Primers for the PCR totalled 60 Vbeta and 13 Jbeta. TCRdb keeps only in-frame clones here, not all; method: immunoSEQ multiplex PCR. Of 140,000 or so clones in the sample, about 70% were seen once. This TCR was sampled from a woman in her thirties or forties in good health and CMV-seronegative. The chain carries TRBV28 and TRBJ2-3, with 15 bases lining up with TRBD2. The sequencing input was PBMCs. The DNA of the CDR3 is TGTGCCAGCAGTTTATTTCCAGGACTAGCGGGAGGGAAAGATACGCAGTATTTT. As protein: CASSLFPGLAGGKDTQYF. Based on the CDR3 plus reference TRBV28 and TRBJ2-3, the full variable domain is DVKVTQSSRYLVKRTGEKVFLECVQDMDHENMFWYRQDPGLGLRLIYFSYDVKMKEKGDIPEGYSVSREKKERFSLILESASTNQTSMYLCASSLFPGLAGGKDTQYFGPGTRLTVL.